The 28 T cell receptor beta chains reported below all come from one sample, sequenced in a study of T cell repertoires in cytomegalovirus infection. In TCRdb, the reads were re-called with MiXCR into one record per CDR3 protein. Of roughly 500,000 distinct CDR3 sequences in the sample, 30% to 40% are singletons; the top ten hold roughly 15%. Their target antigens are unknown. Sequenced here: cultured PBMCs, sampled from culture after CMV antigen stimulation. These receptors came from a human donor in good health (CMV status not recorded). Some clones in this sample may be carry-over from other donors' samples.

This clonotype was counted between two and nine times. The chain has TRBV7-6 and TRBJ1-4, with 7 nucleotides matching TRBD1. Germline-derived CDR1 and CDR2 are SGHVS and FNYEAQ. This CDR3 has 15 residues. Trimming removed 6 bases from V and 0 bases from J; junction bases left unmatched: 4. The CDR3 region has the DNA TGTGCCAGCAGAACCGGGACAGCAACTAATGAAAAACTGTTTTTT. As protein: CASRTGTATNEKLFF.

This clonotype was found a few times. The chain has TRBV14 and TRBJ1-2, with 7 nucleotides matching TRBD1. Germline loops: CDR1 SGHDN, CDR2 FVKESK. CDR3 length: 15 amino acids. The ends lost 0 bases at V and 8 bases at J; junction bases unmatched: 9. The CDR3 nucleotides read TGTGCCAGCAGCCAAGATCCGTCGACAGGGTGGGGCTACACCTTC. Translating it yields CASSQDPSTGWGYTF.

The chain uses TRBV19 and TRBJ2-2; a possible D gene is TRBD2 (6 bases). The V and J ends lost 7 bases and 4 bases respectively, with 13 bases between them. CDR1 is LNHDA, CDR2 SQIVND, per germline (reference sequence). The CDR3 contains 14 residues. CDR3 loop: CASNGGRGTGELFF. The CDR3 DNA is TGTGCCAGTAACGGGGGACGGGGCACCGGGGAGCTGTTTTTT.

This chain joins TRBV10-2 and TRBJ2-7; D possibly corresponds to TRBD2 (5 bases). This CDR3 has 14 amino acids. The ends were cut back, 3 bases at V and 4 bases at J, with 13 bases in the middle. CDR1 WSHSY and CDR2 SAAADI come from the germline V gene. Written as DNA, the CDR3 is TGCGCCAGCAGTGACGGGGTCGCCCATTACGAGCAGTACGTC. It is translated as CASSDGVAHYEQYV.

The rearrangement uses TRBV19 and TRBJ1-2, with 10 bases fitting TRBD1. This CDR3 region has 15 residues. V was clipped by 2 bases and J by 7 bases; unmatched bases: 7. CDR1 and CDR2 from the germline V gene are LNHDA and SQIVND (reference sequence). DNA of the CDR3: TGTGCCAGTAGTATACCCGGGACAGGGGAAGTTGGCTACACCTTC. Translating it yields CASSIPGTGEVGYTF.

This clonotype appeared many times. The V and J genes are TRBV6-1 and TRBJ2-3; 14 bases map to TRBD2. Trimming cost V 5 bases and J 0 bases; bases outside gene matches: 10. The CDR3 totals 19 residues. Germline CDR1 and CDR2: MNHNS and SASEGT. CDR3 loop: CASSYQLGLAGASTDTQYF. In DNA, the CDR3 is TGTGCCAGCAGTTATCAGCTGGGACTAGCGGGAGCTAGCACAGATACGCAGTATTTT.

The chain couples TRBV19 to TRBJ2-5; 9 bases map to TRBD2. J lost 5 bases, V lost 3 bases, and 7 bases had no gene match. Germline values: CDR1 LNHDA, CDR2 SQIVND (reference sequence). The CDR3 contains 15 residues. The CDR3 nucleotides are TGTGCCAGTAGTATTGGGCTAGCGGGGCGGGAGACCCAGTACTTC. As protein: CASSIGLAGRETQYF.

This clonotype appeared a few times. The J gene is TRBJ2-1, the V gene TRBV7-2, with 10 bases aligning to TRBD2. Trimming took 1 base from V and 3 from J; bases not matched to a gene: 3. CDR3 length equals 16 residues. Germline values: CDR1 SGHTA, CDR2 FQGNSA. The CDR3 spells CASSLGTSGDYNEQFF. The CDR3, as DNA: TGTGCCAGCAGCTTAGGGACTAGCGGAGACTACAATGAGCAGTTCTTC.

This rearrangement joins TRBV7-1 to TRBJ2-7; D remains ambiguous. TRBV7-1 is noted as an ORF with a role that remains uncertain. The CDR3 length is 13 residues. Trimming stripped 6 bases from V and 2 bases from J, with 11 bases between. The CDR3, as DNA: TGTGCCAGCAGACATAATGATGCCTACGAGCAGTACTTC. Protein sequence: CASRHNDAYEQYF.

This clonotype was seen a handful of times. This sequence joins TRBV7-8 and TRBJ1-1; maybe TRBD1 (5 bases). Trimming removed 5 bases from V and 4 bases from J, with 17 bases in between. Germline assignment: CDR1 SGHVS and CDR2 FQNEAQ. The CDR3 length is 15 residues. For the CDR3, the DNA is TGTGCCAGCAGCCCCTGGTCCGGGGCCAGCACTGAAGCTTTCTTT. Its translation is CASSPWSGASTEAFF. Full variable domain (remainder filled in from reference TRBV7-8 and TRBJ1-1): GAGVSQSPRYKVAKRGQDVALRCDPISGHVSLFWYQQALGQGPEFLTYFQNEAQLDKSGLPSDRFFAERPEGSVSTLKIQRTQQEDSAVYLCASSPWSGASTEAFFGQGTRLTVV.

DNA for the CDR3: TGTGCCAGCAGGTCCAGGATCGGAAGCAATCAGCCCCAGCATTTT. Protein product: CASRSRIGSNQPQHF. This chain uses TRBV6-1 with TRBJ1-5; no definite D call. The germline CDR1 and CDR2 sequences are MNHNS and SASEGT. CDR3 length: 15 amino acids. Trimming pared 6 bases from V and 1 base from J, leaving 13 bases between.

The chain employs TRBV7-2 and TRBJ2-1; perhaps TRBD2 as D (5 bases). Germline CDR1 and CDR2: SGHTA and FQGNSA. The CDR3 is 16 amino acids. Trimming stripped 1 base from V and 5 bases from J, with 15 bases between. CDR3 bases: TGTGCCAGCAGCTTAGGAGGGCGGAGTATCGACAATGAGCAGTTCTTC. Translated: CASSLGGRSIDNEQFF.

This clonotype was found a few times. The chain recombines TRBV7-8 with TRBJ2-5; TRBD1 might be the D (8 bases). The CDR3 runs 14 residues. Germline V gives CDR1 SGHVS, CDR2 FQNEAQ. Between the trimmed V and J ends, which lost 5 bases and 4 bases, there was a span of 14 bases. The CDR3 sequence is CASSGQGGPETQYF. The CDR3 nucleotides are TGTGCCAGCAGCGGACAGGGAGGGCCAGAGACCCAGTACTTC.

The chain recombines TRBV24-1 with TRBJ2-3; D is unresolved. Per germline, CDR1 KGHDR and CDR2 SFDVKD. The CDR3 consists of 11 residues. V was shortened by 4 bases and J by 3 bases, with 1 base between the two germline ends. The CDR3 sequence is CATSETDTQYF. CDR3 bases: TGTGCCACCAGTGAAACAGATACGCAGTATTTT.

This clonotype was detected a few times. The chain couples TRBV28 to TRBJ2-6; D remains ambiguous. V shed 5 bases and J shed 0 bases, with 8 bases lying between them. Germline CDR1 MDHEN, CDR2 SYDVKM. The CDR3 length is 15 residues. The CDR3 DNA follows: TGTGCCAGCAGTCCGTCGGTCTCTGGGGCCAACGTCCTGACTTTC. It translates to CASSPSVSGANVLTF.

This clonotype was seen ten or more times. The rearrangement joins TRBV20-1 to TRBJ2-5; D may be TRBD1 (6 bases). In germline, CDR1 is DFQATT, CDR2 SNEGSKA (reference sequence). There are 15 residues in the CDR3. V lost 0 bases and J lost 6, with 17 bases in between. CDR3 amino acids: CSARDSRQGIQTQYF. CDR3 DNA sequence: TGCAGTGCTAGAGATAGTAGGCAGGGGATTCAGACCCAGTACTTC.

The chain joins TRBV6-6 to TRBJ2-7; TRBD1 agrees at 11 bases. The CDR3 extends over 15 amino acids. The V and J ends lost 5 bases and 4 bases, in that order; junction bases with no gene match: 7. Germline CDR1 reads MNHNY; CDR2 reads SVGAGI (reference sequence). The CDR3: CASSRRDRGLYEQYV. CDR3 nucleotides: TGTGCCAGCAGTCGTCGGGACAGGGGGTTATACGAGCAGTACGTC.

The chain employs TRBV27 and TRBJ1-1, with unresolved D. This CDR3 spans 13 amino acids. Germline V gene sequence: CDR1 MNHEY, CDR2 SMNVEV (reference sequence). Trimming took 4 bases from V and 5 from J, leaving 11 bases between them. The CDR3 here is CASSSYPGTEAFF. The CDR3 DNA sequence: TGTGCCAGCAGTTCGTACCCGGGGACTGAAGCTTTCTTT.

This clonotype was seen a few times. An end of the junction does not agree with germline; a read error may underlie this. This rearrangement joins TRBV11-3 to TRBJ2-3; TRBD2 agrees at 10 bases. The germline gives CDR1 SGHNT, CDR2 YENEEA. The CDR3 has 14 amino acids. The CDR3 region is CASSFLAGERRVNF. For the CDR3, the DNA is TGTGCCAGCAGCTTTCTAGCGGGAGAAAGACGCGTGAATTTT.

This chain uses TRBV28 with TRBJ1-1; possibly TRBD1 for D (6 bases). Germline CDR1 MDHEN, CDR2 SYDVKM. The V end was cut by 6 bases, the J end by 4 bases, with 15 bases between. This CDR3 spans 14 amino acids. CDR3 DNA sequence: TGTGCCAGCAGCAAGGACAGCAGCGGCACTGAAGCTTTCTTT. Its translation: CASSKDSSGTEAFF.

This chain connects TRBV6-2 or TRBV6-3 to TRBJ2-3; TRBD1 is a possible D gene (5 bases). The V and J ends lost 2 bases and 11 bases respectively, with 11 bases between them. Germline loops: CDR1 MNHEY, CDR2 SVGEGT. The CDR3 runs 12 residues. CDR3 DNA sequence: TGTGCCAGCAGTTACCGTCTAGGGGAGCAGTATTTT. As protein: CASSYRLGEQYF.

This chain uses TRBV5-4 with TRBJ2-1; possible D gene TRBD1, 6 bases. The V gene's germline CDR1 is SGHNT and CDR2 YYREEE (reference sequence). Trimming stripped 4 bases from V and 7 bases from J, with 18 bases between. The CDR3 contains 15 residues. CDR3 protein: CASSTFIERGNEQFF. CDR3 nucleotide sequence: TGTGCCAGCAGCACCTTTATAGAGAGGGGGAATGAGCAGTTCTTC.

In this sample, this clonotype turned up a few times. The chain uses TRBV11-3 and TRBJ2-1, with D unresolved. Germline V lookup: CDR1 SGHNT, CDR2 YENEEA. Trimming removed 7 bases from V and 1 base from J, with 14 bases in between. The CDR3 totals 15 residues. The CDR3: CASTTWKGSYNEQFF. CDR3 nucleotide sequence: TGTGCCAGCACCACCTGGAAAGGGTCCTACAATGAGCAGTTCTTC. Using reference TRBV11-3 and TRBJ2-1 for the parts outside the CDR3, the full variable domain is EAGVVQSPRYKIIEKKQPVAFWCNPISGHNTLYWYLQNLGQGPELLIRYENEEAVDDSQLPKDRFSAERLKGVDSTLKIQPAELGDSAVYLCASTTWKGSYNEQFFGPGTRLTVL.

This clonotype was counted a few times. V gene TRBV6-2 or TRBV6-3 combines with J gene TRBJ2-2; no reliable D call. The germline V gene encodes CDR1 MNHEY and CDR2 SVGEGT. Deletions cut 8 bases from V and 5 bases from J, with 9 bases between. The CDR3 covers 12 residues. CDR3 in amino acids: CASQQPTGELFF. DNA of the CDR3: TGTGCCAGCCAACAACCGACCGGGGAGCTGTTTTTT.

This clonotype was observed a few times. The chain recombines TRBV7-8 with TRBJ1-1; TRBD1 might be the D (5 bases). Germline-derived CDR1 and CDR2 are SGHVS and FQNEAQ. The CDR3 totals 14 residues. The V end lost 5 bases, the J end lost 1 base, and 11 bases lay between the germline ends. The CDR3 loop is CASSPYTGNTEAFF. The CDR3 DNA reads TGTGCCAGCAGCCCCTATACAGGGAACACTGAAGCTTTCTTT.

As to this clonotype: At one end the junction does not follow the germline gene, possibly because of a read error. The gene calls are TRBV19 and TRBJ2-1, with D perhaps matching TRBD1 (5 bases). CDR3 length: 15 residues. Germline V lookup: CDR1 LNHDA, CDR2 SQIVND (reference sequence). The CDR3 bases are TGTGCCAGTAGTCTAGACAGTCTGTCCTACAATGAGCAGTTCTTC. Amino acids: CASSLDSLSYNEQFF. Using reference TRBV19 and TRBJ2-1 for the parts outside the CDR3, the full variable domain is DGGITQSPKYLFRKEGQNVTLSCEQNLNHDAMYWYRQDPGQGLRLIYYSQIVNDFQKGDIAEGYSVSREKKESFPLTVTSAQKNPTAFYLCASSLDSLSYNEQFFGPGTRLTVL.

The chain is built from TRBV12-3 or TRBV12-4 and TRBJ1-2; TRBD1 matches at 7 bases. With 6 bases clipped from V and 8 bases from J, the junction kept 9 bases outside the gene matches. This CDR3 is built from 13 residues. In DNA form, the CDR3 reads TGTGCCAGCAGCAGTGACAGGGTTCACGGCTACACCTTC. Its protein is CASSSDRVHGYTF.

Concerning this clonotype: One junction end disagrees with the germline gene, perhaps due to a read error. The chain couples TRBV7-2 to TRBJ2-2; tentative D call: TRBD2 (5 bases). The CDR3 totals 15 residues. Germline V gene data show CDR1 as SGHTA and CDR2 as FQGNSA. The CDR3 region has the DNA TGTGCCAGCAGCTTATCCCCTTTGTACACCGGGGAGCTGATTTTT. This sequence encodes CASSLSPLYTGELIF.